The clone carrying this TCR beta chain has a handful of counts. What it binds is not known. Patients between 18 and 65 years old had hyperthyroidism, newly diagnosed and lasting under 2 months. The authors obtained PBMCs from 10 ml of fresh peripheral blood. The source material, RNA transcripts, was used to amplify TCR beta CDR3 regions. The HTBI primer set drove a first-round RT-PCR of the TCR CDR3. TCRdb reprocessed the multiplex PCR reads via MiXCR and lists one record per CDR3 protein. The data contain a few hundred thousand distinct CDR3 sequences, around 16% of them singletons. This record comes from a study of T cells in Graves' hyperthyroidism and ophthalmopathy. Study observations and caveats: In validation, the model predicted ophthalmopathy. These predictions came a median roughly 6.5 months before onset.

CDR1 and CDR2 from the germline V gene are SGDLS and YYNGEE. The V end lost 0 bases, the J end lost 0 bases, and 10 bases lay between the germline ends. The CDR3 covers 16 residues. The receptor was isolated from a woman between 18 and 29 years old with Graves' hyperthyroidism that later progressed to Graves' ophthalmopathy. V and J are TRBV9 and TRBJ2-1; D might be TRBD2 (5 bases). Sequencing input: blood. This chain's CDR3 is CASSVDGESSYNEQFF. The CDR3 DNA is TGTGCCAGCAGCGTAGACGGGGAAAGCTCCTACAATGAGCAGTTCTTC.